The 17 T cell receptor beta chains below come from one sample, sequenced in a study of T cell responses to AZD1222 COVID-19 vaccine. Repertoires were generated with immunoSEQ multiplex PCR, while TCRdb's copy carries only in-frame clones and drops some. This sample has tens of thousands of clones, with 65% to 90% found just once. Sample: peripheral blood, taken on day 0 of AZD1222 vaccination. These receptors came from an adult in good health.

This chain joins TRBV6-2 or TRBV6-3 and TRBJ2-7, with a weak D call TRBD2 (6 bases). The CDR3 has 13 residues. CDR1 and CDR2 from the germline V gene are MNHEY and SVGEGT. Trimming pared 5 bases from V and 3 bases from J, leaving 11 bases between. In DNA form, the CDR3 reads TGTGCCAGCAGTCTACACGGGAGCTACGAGCAGTACTTC. It translates to CASSLHGSYEQYF.

This clone showed up just once. The V gene is TRBV9, the J gene TRBJ1-2, with unresolved D. The CDR3 loop spans 14 amino acids. The V gene lost 0 bases and the J gene lost 2 bases, with 8 bases spanning the gap. Germline lookup yields CDR1 SGDLS and CDR2 YYNGEE. The CDR3 nucleotides read TGTGCCAGCAGCGTAGATTCGGGAAACTATGGCTACACCTTC. Protein: CASSVDSGNYGYTF.

The V gene is TRBV18, the J gene TRBJ2-3; 13 positions match TRBD2. CDR1 is KGHSH and CDR2 is LQKENI in the germline V gene. J lost 8 bases, V lost 4 bases, and 9 bases had no gene match. The CDR3 extends over 16 amino acids. CDR3 in DNA: TGTGCCAGCTCACTCGACGGACTAGCGGGAGTGGGTACGCAGTATTTT. Its translation: CASSLDGLAGVGTQYF.

The chain is built from TRBV29-1 and TRBJ1-1; D is unresolved. CDR3 size: 14 residues. V lost 2 bases, J lost 1 base, and 11 bases lay in between. CDR1 is SQVTM and CDR2 is ANQGSEA in the germline V gene. The CDR3 nucleotides are TGCAGCGTTGAACGTATCGGGAGGAACACTGAAGCTTTCTTT. Its translation is CSVERIGRNTEAFF.

The chain links TRBV29-1 to TRBJ1-1; D is unresolved. Germline CDR1 reads SQVTM; CDR2 reads ANQGSEA. The CDR3 runs 12 residues. V was pared by 5 bases and J by 6 bases, with 13 bases between. As DNA, the CDR3 is TGCAGCGTTTCACGTGGTTCCGCTGAAGCTTTCTTT. Translated, it gives CSVSRGSAEAFF. The complete variable domain, with remaining parts taken from reference TRBV29-1 and TRBJ1-1, reads SAVISQKPSRDICQRGTSLTIQCQVDSQVTMMFWYRQQPGQSLTLIATANQGSEATYESGFVIDKFPISRPNLTFSTLTVSNMSPEDSSIYLCSVSRGSAEAFFGQGTRLTVV.

The chain joins TRBV5-6 to TRBJ1-3; the D is unclear. Germline values: CDR1 SGHDT, CDR2 YYEEEE. Trimming pared 3 bases from V and 4 bases from J, leaving 14 bases between. The CDR3 is made up of 15 amino acids. CDR3 bases: TGTGCCAGCAGCTGGCAGTCGGCCGGGGGAAACACCATATATTTT. Translated, it gives CASSWQSAGGNTIYF.

The rearrangement uses TRBV25-1 and TRBJ2-1, with TRBD2 matching 7 bases. Germline V gene data show CDR1 as MGHDK and CDR2 as SYGVNS. The CDR3 is made up of 16 amino acids. Trimming cost V 3 bases and J 8 bases; bases outside gene matches: 13. CDR3 DNA sequence: TGTGCCAGCAGTGATCTTGGATTGGGGGGGGATGATGAGCAGTTCTTC. Its translation: CASSDLGLGGDDEQFF.

This sequence joins TRBV11-1 and TRBJ1-1, with D perhaps TRBD1 (6 bases). CDR1 is SGHAT and CDR2 is FQDESV in the germline V gene (reference sequence). Between the trimmed V and J ends, which lost 5 bases and 0 bases, there was a span of 13 bases. The CDR3 spans 15 residues. DNA of the CDR3: TGTGCCAGCAGCCGAATACAGGGTATGAACACTGAAGCTTTCTTT. Translating gives CASSRIQGMNTEAFF.

This chain uses TRBV9 with TRBJ2-1; tentative D call: TRBD2 (5 bases). Trimming left V 0 bases short and J 6 bases short, with 10 bases between. Germline lookup yields CDR1 SGDLS and CDR2 YYNGEE. This CDR3 comprises 14 residues. The CDR3 DNA sequence: TGTGCCAGCAGCGTAGCTTCGGGGTCCAATGAGCAGTTCTTC. This gives the protein CASSVASGSNEQFF.

The chain uses TRBV30 and TRBJ1-1, with D tentatively TRBD1 (6 bases). The V end lost 4 bases, the J end lost 5 bases, and 14 bases lay between the germline ends. From germline, CDR1 is GTSNPN and CDR2 SVGIG (reference sequence). CDR3 length equals 13 residues. CDR3 region: CAWTGGRDTEAFF. CDR3 DNA sequence: TGTGCCTGGACTGGGGGGCGAGATACTGAAGCTTTCTTT.

The chain links TRBV19 to TRBJ1-2, with 9 bases fitting TRBD1. V lost 5 bases and J lost 7; bases outside the gene matches: 8. CDR3 length: 14 residues. CDR1 LNHDA and CDR2 SQIVND come from the germline V gene (reference sequence). DNA of the CDR3: TGTGCCAGTAGTGTCGAGAAACAGGGGGCTGGCTACACCTTC. Amino acid sequence: CASSVEKQGAGYTF. The entire variable domain, with the rest obtained from reference TRBV19 and TRBJ1-2, is as follows: DGGITQSPKYLFRKEGQNVTLSCEQNLNHDAMYWYRQDPGQGLRLIYYSQIVNDFQKGDIAEGYSVSREKKESFPLTVTSAQKNPTAFYLCASSVEKQGAGYTFGSGTRLTVV.

This chain links TRBV7-9 with TRBJ2-1; possibly TRBD2 for D (5 bases). The germline V gene encodes CDR1 SEHNR and CDR2 FQNEAQ (reference sequence). The CDR3 spans 14 residues. V was clipped by 1 base and J by 6 bases, with 10 bases between them. The CDR3 region is CASSLDVARNEQFF. The CDR3 nucleotides read TGTGCCAGCAGCTTAGACGTAGCGCGCAATGAGCAGTTCTTC.

The chain is built from TRBV7-9 and TRBJ1-1; no clear D. CDR1 is SEHNR, CDR2 FQNEAQ, per germline (reference sequence). This CDR3 is 15 amino acids long. Trimming took off 1 base at V and 3 bases at J, with 12 bases between the two ends. CDR3 protein: CASSLGNGRDTEAFF. CDR3 bases: TGTGCCAGCAGCTTAGGGAATGGGAGGGACACTGAAGCTTTCTTT.

This chain joins TRBV12-5 and TRBJ2-4; D is ambiguous. The germline V gene encodes CDR1 LGHNT and CDR2 FRNRAP. This CDR3 has 14 residues. The V gene lost 4 bases and the J gene lost 0 bases, with 7 bases spanning the gap. CDR3 sequence: CASGWSLAKNIQYF. CDR3 in DNA: TGTGCTAGTGGTTGGTCGCTAGCCAAAAACATTCAGTACTTC.

The chain combines TRBV7-7 with TRBJ2-3; 10 bases are a match to TRBD2. Germline V gene sequence: CDR1 SSHAT, CDR2 FNYEAQ (reference sequence). The CDR3 has 15 residues. V shed 5 bases and J 7 bases; nucleotides not matched to a gene: 9. CDR3 bases: TGTGCCAGCAGCAGGGACAGCGGGGGGGCATATACGCAGTATTTT. Amino acids: CASSRDSGGAYTQYF.

The V call is TRBV2, the J call TRBJ1-2; 9 bases fit TRBD1. In germline, CDR1 is SNHLY, CDR2 FYNNEI. The CDR3 has 13 amino acids. V was pared by 3 bases and J by 7 bases, with 3 bases of the junction left unmatched. The CDR3 DNA is TGTGCCAGCAGTGATAACAGGGGGCTTGGCTACACCTTC. This translates into CASSDNRGLGYTF. Full variable domain (missing parts from reference TRBV2 and TRBJ1-2): EPEVTQTPSHQVTQMGQEVILRCVPISNHLYFYWYRQILGQKVEFLVSFYNNEISEKSEIFDDQFSVERPDGSNFTLKIRSTKLEDSAMYFCASSDNRGLGYTFGSGTRLTVV.

This chain connects TRBV3-1 (or the pseudogene TRBV3-2) to TRBJ1-6, with 7 positions matching TRBD1. The length of the CDR3 is 15 residues. Trimming cost V 3 bases and J 6 bases; bases outside gene matches: 5. CDR1 is LGHDT and CDR2 is YNNKEL in the germline V gene (reference sequence). CDR3 region: CASSQRQGGNSPLHF. The CDR3 region has the DNA TGTGCCAGCAGCCAGCGACAGGGAGGTAATTCACCCCTCCACTTT.